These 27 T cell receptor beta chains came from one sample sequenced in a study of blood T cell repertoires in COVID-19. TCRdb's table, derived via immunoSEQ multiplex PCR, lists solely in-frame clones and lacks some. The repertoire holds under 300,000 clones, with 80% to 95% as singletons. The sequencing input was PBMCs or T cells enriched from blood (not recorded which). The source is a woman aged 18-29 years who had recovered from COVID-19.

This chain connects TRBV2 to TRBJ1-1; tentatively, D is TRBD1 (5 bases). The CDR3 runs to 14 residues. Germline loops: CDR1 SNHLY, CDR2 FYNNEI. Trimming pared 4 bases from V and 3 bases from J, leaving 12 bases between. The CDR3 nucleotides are TGTGCCAGCAGTGGTTGGGGGAGGGACACTGAAGCTTTCTTT. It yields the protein CASSGWGRDTEAFF.

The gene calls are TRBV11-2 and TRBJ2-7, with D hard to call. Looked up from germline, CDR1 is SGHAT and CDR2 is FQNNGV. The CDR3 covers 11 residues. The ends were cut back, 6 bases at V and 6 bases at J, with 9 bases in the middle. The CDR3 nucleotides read TGTGCCAGCAGGGCGGCTGGCGAGCAGTACTTC. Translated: CASRAAGEQYF. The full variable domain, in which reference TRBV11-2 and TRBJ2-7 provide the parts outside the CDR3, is EAGVAQSPRYKIIEKRQSVAFWCNPISGHATLYWYQQILGQGPKLLIQFQNNGVVDDSQLPKDRFSAERLKGVDSTLKIQPAKLEDSAVYLCASRAAGEQYFGPGTRLTVT.

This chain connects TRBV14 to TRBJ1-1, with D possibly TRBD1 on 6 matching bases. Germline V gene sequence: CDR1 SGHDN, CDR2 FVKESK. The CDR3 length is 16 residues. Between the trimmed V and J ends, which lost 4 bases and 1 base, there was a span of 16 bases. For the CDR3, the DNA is TGTGCCAGCAGCCCCACCGGGGCAGGGGCGAACACTGAAGCTTTCTTT. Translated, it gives CASSPTGAGANTEAFF.

The CDR3 loop reads CASIPPGGNPQETQYF. DNA for the CDR3: TGTGCCAGCATCCCTCCGGGAGGGAATCCCCAAGAGACCCAGTACTTC. The chain is built from TRBV6-2 or TRBV6-3 and TRBJ2-5; 8 nucleotides match TRBD2. Trimming cost V 7 bases and J 1 base; bases outside gene matches: 11. CDR1 and CDR2 from the germline V gene are MNHEY and SVGEGT. CDR3 length: 16 residues.

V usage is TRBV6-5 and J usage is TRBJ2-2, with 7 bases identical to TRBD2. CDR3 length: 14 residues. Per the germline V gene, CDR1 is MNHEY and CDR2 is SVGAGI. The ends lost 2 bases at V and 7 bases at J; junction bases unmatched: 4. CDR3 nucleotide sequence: TGTGCCAGCAGTTACACGGGGAGGGTCGGGGAGCTGTTTTTT. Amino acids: CASSYTGRVGELFF.

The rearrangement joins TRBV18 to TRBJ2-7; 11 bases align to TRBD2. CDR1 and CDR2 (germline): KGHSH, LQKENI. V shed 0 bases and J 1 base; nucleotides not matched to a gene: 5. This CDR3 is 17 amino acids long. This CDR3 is CASSPPTGTSGSYEQYF. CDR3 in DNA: TGTGCCAGCTCACCACCGACCGGGACTAGCGGTTCCTACGAGCAGTACTTC.

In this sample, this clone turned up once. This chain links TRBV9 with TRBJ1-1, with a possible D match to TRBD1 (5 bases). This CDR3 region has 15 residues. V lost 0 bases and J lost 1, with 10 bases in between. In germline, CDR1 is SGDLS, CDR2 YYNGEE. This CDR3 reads CASSVEAGWNTEAFF. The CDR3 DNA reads TGTGCCAGCAGCGTAGAGGCAGGGTGGAACACTGAAGCTTTCTTT.

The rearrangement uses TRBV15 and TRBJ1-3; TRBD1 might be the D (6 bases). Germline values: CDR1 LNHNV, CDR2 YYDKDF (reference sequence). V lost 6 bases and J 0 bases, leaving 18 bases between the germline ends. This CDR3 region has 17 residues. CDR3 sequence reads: CATSIVSDRFSGNTIYF. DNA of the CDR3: TGTGCCACCAGTATTGTCTCAGACAGGTTCTCTGGAAACACCATATATTTT.

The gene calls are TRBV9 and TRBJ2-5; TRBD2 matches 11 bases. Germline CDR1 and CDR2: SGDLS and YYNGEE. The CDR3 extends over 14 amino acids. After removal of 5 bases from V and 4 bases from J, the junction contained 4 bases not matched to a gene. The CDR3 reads CASSIAGGPETQYF. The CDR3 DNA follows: TGTGCCAGCAGTATAGCGGGAGGGCCAGAGACCCAGTACTTC.

The CDR3 spells CASSLTGQGQFF. The CDR3 coding sequence is TGTGCCAGCAGCTTAACGGGACAGGGGCAGTTCTTC. The V gene is TRBV7-9, the J gene TRBJ2-1, with TRBD1 matching over 9 bases. Trimming took 2 bases from V and 12 from J; bases not matched to a gene: 2. The CDR3 consists of 12 residues. Germline CDR1 reads SEHNR; CDR2 reads FQNEAQ (reference sequence).

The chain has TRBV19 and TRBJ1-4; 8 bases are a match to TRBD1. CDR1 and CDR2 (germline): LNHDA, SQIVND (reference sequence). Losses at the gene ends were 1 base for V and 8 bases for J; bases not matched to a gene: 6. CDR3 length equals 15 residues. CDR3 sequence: CASSIGGQGAEKLFF. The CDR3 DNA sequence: TGTGCCAGTAGTATAGGAGGCCAGGGGGCCGAAAAACTGTTTTTT.

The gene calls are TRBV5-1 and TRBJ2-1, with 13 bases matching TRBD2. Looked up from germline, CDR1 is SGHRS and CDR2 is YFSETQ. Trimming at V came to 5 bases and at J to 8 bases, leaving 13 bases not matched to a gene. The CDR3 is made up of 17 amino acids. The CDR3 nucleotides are TGCGCCAGCAGGGAACTAGCGGGAGGGGGATCAGGTGATGAGCAGTTCTTC. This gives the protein CASRELAGGGSGDEQFF.

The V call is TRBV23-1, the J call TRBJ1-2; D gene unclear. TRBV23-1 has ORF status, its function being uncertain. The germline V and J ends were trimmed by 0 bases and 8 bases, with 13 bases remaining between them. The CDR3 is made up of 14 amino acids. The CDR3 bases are TGCGCCAGCAGTCAATCGGGCCATGTCGGCGGCTACACCTTC. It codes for CASSQSGHVGGYTF.

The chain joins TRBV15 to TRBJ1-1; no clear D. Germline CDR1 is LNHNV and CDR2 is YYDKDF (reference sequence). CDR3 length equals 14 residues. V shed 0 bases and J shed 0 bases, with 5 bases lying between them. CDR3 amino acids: CATSRDALNTEAFF. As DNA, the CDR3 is TGTGCCACCAGCAGAGATGCGTTGAACACTGAAGCTTTCTTT.

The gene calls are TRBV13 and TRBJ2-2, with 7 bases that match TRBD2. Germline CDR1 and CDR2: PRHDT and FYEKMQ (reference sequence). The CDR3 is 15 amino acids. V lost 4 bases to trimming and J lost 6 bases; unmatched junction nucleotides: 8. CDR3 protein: CASSSLAGWAGELFF. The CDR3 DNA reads TGTGCCAGCAGCTCCTTAGCGGGTTGGGCCGGGGAGCTGTTTTTT.

The DNA of the CDR3 is TGTGCCAGCAGGACAGTGCTAAACTACGAGCAGTACTTC. This sequence encodes CASRTVLNYEQYF. The genes are TRBV28 and TRBJ2-7, with D possibly TRBD1 on 5 matching bases. The CDR3 is made up of 13 amino acids. The V gene lost 6 bases and the J gene lost 3 bases, with 12 bases spanning the gap. CDR1 is MDHEN and CDR2 is SYDVKM in the germline V gene.

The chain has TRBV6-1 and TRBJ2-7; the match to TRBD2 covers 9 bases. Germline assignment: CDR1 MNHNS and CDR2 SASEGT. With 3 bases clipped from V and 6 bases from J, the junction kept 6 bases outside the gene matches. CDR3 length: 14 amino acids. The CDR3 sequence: CASSEAGGLSEQYF. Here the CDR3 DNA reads TGTGCCAGCAGTGAGGCGGGAGGGCTAAGCGAGCAGTACTTC.

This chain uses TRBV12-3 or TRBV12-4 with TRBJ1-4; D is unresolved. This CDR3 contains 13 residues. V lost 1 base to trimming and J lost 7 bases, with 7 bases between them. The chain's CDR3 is CASSLGLLEKLFF. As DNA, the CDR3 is TGTGCCAGCAGTTTAGGTCTACTTGAAAAACTGTTTTTT.

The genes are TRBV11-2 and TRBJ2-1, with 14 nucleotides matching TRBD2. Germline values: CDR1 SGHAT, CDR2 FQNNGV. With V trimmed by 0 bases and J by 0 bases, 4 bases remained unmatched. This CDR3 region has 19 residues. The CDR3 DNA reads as TGTGCCAGCAGCTTAGATGGACTAGCGGGAGGAAACTCCTACAATGAGCAGTTCTTC. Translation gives CASSLDGLAGGNSYNEQFF.

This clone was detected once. The CDR3 DNA follows: TGTGCCAGCAGCGTTAGCGGAGTTTACAATGAGCAGTTCTTC. Translation: CASSVSGVYNEQFF. The V and J genes are TRBV7-8 and TRBJ2-1, with D maybe TRBD2 (6 bases). This CDR3 contains 14 residues. Germline V gives CDR1 SGHVS, CDR2 FQNEAQ. V was shortened by 5 bases and J by 4 bases, with 12 bases between the two germline ends.

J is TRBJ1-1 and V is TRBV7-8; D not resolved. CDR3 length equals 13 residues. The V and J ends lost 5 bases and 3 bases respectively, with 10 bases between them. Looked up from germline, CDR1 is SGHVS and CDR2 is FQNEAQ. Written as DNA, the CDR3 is TGTGCCAGCAGCCCGGGGAGGGACACTGAAGCTTTCTTT. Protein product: CASSPGRDTEAFF.

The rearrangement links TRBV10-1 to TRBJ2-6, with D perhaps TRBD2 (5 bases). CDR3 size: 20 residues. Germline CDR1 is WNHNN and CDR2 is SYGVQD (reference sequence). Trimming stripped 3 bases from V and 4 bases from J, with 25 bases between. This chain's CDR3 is CASSDSFAFGGARGANVLTF. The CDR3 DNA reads TGCGCCAGCAGTGATTCGTTTGCGTTTGGAGGAGCGAGAGGGGCCAACGTCCTGACTTTC.

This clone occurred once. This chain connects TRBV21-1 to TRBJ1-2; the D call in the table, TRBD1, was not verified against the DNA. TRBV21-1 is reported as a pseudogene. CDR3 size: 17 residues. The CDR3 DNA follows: TGTGCCAGCAGCGAATCGACAGGGGGTAATCTTCTCTATGGCTACACCTTC. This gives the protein CASSESTGGNLLYGYTF.

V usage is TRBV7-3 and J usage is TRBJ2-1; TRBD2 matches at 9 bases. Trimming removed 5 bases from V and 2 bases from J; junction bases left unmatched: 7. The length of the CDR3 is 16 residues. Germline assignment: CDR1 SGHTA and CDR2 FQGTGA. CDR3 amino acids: CASSLSGGGTYNEQFF. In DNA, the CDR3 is TGTGCCAGCAGCCTTAGCGGGGGAGGGACCTACAATGAGCAGTTCTTC.

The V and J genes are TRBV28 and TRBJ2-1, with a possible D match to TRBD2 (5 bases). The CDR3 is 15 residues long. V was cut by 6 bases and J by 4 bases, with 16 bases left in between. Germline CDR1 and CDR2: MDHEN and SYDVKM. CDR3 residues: CASSALVLNYNEQFF. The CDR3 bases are TGTGCCAGCAGCGCACTAGTCCTAAATTACAATGAGCAGTTCTTC. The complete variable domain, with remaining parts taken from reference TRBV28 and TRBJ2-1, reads DVKVTQSSRYLVKRTGEKVFLECVQDMDHENMFWYRQDPGLGLRLIYFSYDVKMKEKGDIPEGYSVSREKKERFSLILESASTNQTSMYLCASSALVLNYNEQFFGPGTRLTVL.

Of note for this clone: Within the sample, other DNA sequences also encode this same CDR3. In DNA, the CDR3 is TGTGCCAGCAGCCTAGCGGGAGGGTACAATGAGCAGTTCTTC. This gives the protein CASSLAGGYNEQFF. The chain combines TRBV6-5 with TRBJ2-1; 12 bases are a match to TRBD2. Germline lookup yields CDR1 MNHEY and CDR2 SVGAGI. V dropped 6 bases and J dropped 4; count of bases not matched to a gene: 1. This CDR3 region has 14 residues.

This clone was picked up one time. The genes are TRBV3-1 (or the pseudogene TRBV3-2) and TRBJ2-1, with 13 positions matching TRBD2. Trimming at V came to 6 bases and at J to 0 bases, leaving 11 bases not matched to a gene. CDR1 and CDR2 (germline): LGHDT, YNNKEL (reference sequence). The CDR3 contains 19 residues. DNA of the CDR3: TGTGCCAGCAGTTTTGGACTAGCGGGGGCCCCGAGCTCCTACAATGAGCAGTTCTTC. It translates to CASSFGLAGAPSSYNEQFF.